The T cell receptor (beta chain) described here comes from a study of beta chain features in type 1 diabetes. Study results and limitations: The question of HLA type influencing TCRB rearrangement was one that remained unresolved here. Among patients with Type 1 diabetes, TCRB CDR3s were moderately but significantly shorter in every one of the four CD4+ subsets. Patients and controls would share equally any PCR tilt toward shorter templates.

The sequenced template was cDNA made from the entire isolated RNA. Only in-frame clones appear in the TCRdb table, and some are missing; sequencing was by immunoSEQ multiplex PCR. The data hold 100,000 to 150,000 clones, with approximately 9% observed a single time. It was via CD45RO/CCR7/CD25/CD127/CD95/CD27 that CD4+ naive, central memory, regulatory and stem cell-like memory cells were sorted. Sorted populations all exceeded 95% purity. Details on this clone: The antigen remains unidentified.

The CDR3 length is 16 residues. CDR1 and CDR2 (germline): SGHTA, FQGNSA. The germline V and J ends were trimmed by 5 bases and 4 bases, with 18 bases remaining between them. V gene TRBV7-2 combines with J gene TRBJ2-1, with a weak D call TRBD2 (5 bases). The specimen sequenced was central memory CD4+ T cells from blood. The TCR originated in a man aged 25-40 years with type 1 diabetes. CDR3 region: CASSAGLSLEYNEQFF. The CDR3 DNA is TGTGCCAGCAGCGCAGGACTCTCCCTAGAGTACAATGAGCAGTTCTTC.